This T cell receptor (beta chain) appears in the sequencing data of a study of T cell responses to AZD1222 COVID-19 vaccine. Study findings and constraints: Donors in the cohort were predominantly white British and more often female, and clonal diversity was possibly underestimated. Two AZD1222 doses significantly raised spike-specific TCR breadth and depth over controls.

TCRdb keeps only in-frame clones here, not all; method: immunoSEQ multiplex PCR. This sample has 90,000 to 150,000 clones; roughly 89% occur once, and the top ten carry 7% to 8.5%. Trimming took off 0 bases at V and 0 bases at J, with 9 bases between the two ends. The CDR3 covers 15 residues. Germline assignment: CDR1 MNHEY and CDR2 SVGAGI. This clone has a handful of counts. What it recognizes is unknown. The J gene is TRBJ2-7, the V gene TRBV6-5; D remains unclear. This sample comprised peripheral blood, obtained on day 0 of AZD1222 vaccination. This TCR was sampled from an adult in good health. CDR3 region: CASSYSNRGSYEQYF. Here the CDR3 DNA reads TGTGCCAGCAGTTACTCCAATCGCGGCTCCTACGAGCAGTACTTC.